The 20 T cell receptor beta chains presented below share a single source sample, sequenced in a study of cytomegalovirus exposure and HLA in healthy donors. The primer mix had 60 Vbeta and 13 Jbeta primers. Clones were sequenced by immunoSEQ multiplex PCR, and TCRdb holds only the in-frame ones, with some missing. The table records some 130,000 clones, approximately 80% of them present only once. Sequences were obtained from PBMCs. The receptors originated from a man aged 35-49 years in good health and CMV-seronegative.

The chain couples TRBV7-2 to TRBJ1-1; no reliable D call. The germline V and J ends were trimmed by 5 bases and 4 bases, with 14 bases remaining between them. From germline, CDR1 is SGHTA and CDR2 FQGNSA. The CDR3 is 14 amino acids. The CDR3 DNA reads as TGTGCCAGCAGCCCTGGGCCGGGAAGCACTGAAGCTTTCTTT. Translation: CASSPGPGSTEAFF.

The chain carries TRBV6-5 and TRBJ1-4; no reliable D call. This CDR3 region has 14 residues. Per the germline V gene, CDR1 is MNHEY and CDR2 is SVGAGI. V dropped 4 bases and J dropped 7 bases, with 13 bases sitting between them. The CDR3 is CASSSGGSGEKLFF. As DNA, the CDR3 is TGTGCCAGCAGTTCGGGTGGGTCGGGTGAAAAACTGTTTTTT.

This clone appeared a single time. The chain links TRBV2 to TRBJ1-5; D unclear. V shed 7 bases and J shed 3 bases, with 13 bases lying between them. The CDR3 contains 14 residues. CDR1 and CDR2 from the germline V gene are SNHLY and FYNNEI. Here the CDR3 reads CASKQNPYNQPQHF. CDR3 nucleotides: TGTGCCAGCAAACAGAACCCCTACAATCAGCCCCAGCATTTT.

This clone came up a few times. The V gene is TRBV5-1, the J gene TRBJ2-3; D is ambiguous. The V and J ends lost 0 bases and 0 bases respectively, with 11 bases between them. This CDR3 is 16 amino acids long. Germline lookup yields CDR1 SGHRS and CDR2 YFSETQ. The CDR3 DNA is TGCGCCAGCAGCTTGGAGTCCAGGCCCAGCACAGATACGCAGTATTTT. Translated, it gives CASSLESRPSTDTQYF. Using reference TRBV5-1 and TRBJ2-3 for the parts outside the CDR3, the full variable domain is KAGVTQTPRYLIKTRGQQVTLSCSPISGHRSVSWYQQTPGQGLQFLFEYFSETQRNKGNFPGRFSGRQFSNSRSEMNVSTLELGDSALYLCASSLESRPSTDTQYFGPGTRLTVL.

The chain carries TRBV5-1 and TRBJ2-1, with D possibly TRBD2 on 5 matching bases. This CDR3 region has 13 residues. Germline lookup yields CDR1 SGHRS and CDR2 YFSETQ. V dropped 3 bases and J dropped 7 bases, with 11 bases sitting between them. This CDR3 reads CASSWRSVNEQFF. Here the CDR3 DNA reads TGCGCCAGCAGCTGGAGGTCGGTGAATGAGCAGTTCTTC.

The chain recombines TRBV2 with TRBJ2-5; D is unclear. This CDR3 is built from 14 residues. Trimming left V 3 bases short and J 0 bases short, with 8 bases between. Germline loops: CDR1 SNHLY, CDR2 FYNNEI. CDR3 sequence (DNA): TGTGCCAGCAGTGACGGCAGGCACCAAGAGACCCAGTACTTC. Its translation: CASSDGRHQETQYF.

The V call is TRBV7-8, the J call TRBJ2-7; 11 bases map to TRBD1. CDR3 length: 15 amino acids. Per the germline V gene, CDR1 is SGHVS and CDR2 is FQNEAQ. V lost 3 bases, J lost 3 bases, and 4 bases stayed unmatched. The chain's CDR3 is CASSLTGTGGYEQYF. For the CDR3, the DNA is TGTGCCAGCAGCTTGACCGGGACAGGGGGCTACGAGCAGTACTTC.

This rearrangement joins TRBV25-1 to TRBJ1-2; D might be TRBD1 (5 bases). CDR3 length: 13 residues. The V end was cut by 5 bases, the J end by 7 bases, with 14 bases between. The germline gives CDR1 MGHDK, CDR2 SYGVNS. The CDR3 DNA sequence: TGTGCCAGCAGTTCCCTGACAGACCCTGGCTACACCTTC. It specifies CASSSLTDPGYTF.

This chain uses TRBV30 with TRBJ1-1; a weak D match, TRBD1 (6 bases). CDR1 and CDR2 from the germline V gene are GTSNPN and SVGIG (reference sequence). The V end lost 4 bases, the J end lost 5 bases, and 14 bases lay between the germline ends. The CDR3 has 13 amino acids. The CDR3 loop reads CAWNTQGRTEAFF. The CDR3 nucleotides are TGTGCCTGGAACACACAGGGTCGTACTGAAGCTTTCTTT.

The chain has TRBV5-1 and TRBJ2-2; 10 bases map to TRBD1. The CDR3 loop spans 15 amino acids. V was pared by 0 bases and J by 6 bases, with 2 bases of the junction left unmatched. CDR1 and CDR2 from the germline V gene are SGHRS and YFSETQ. The CDR3 DNA reads TGCGCCAGCAGCTTGGCCGGACAGGGGGCCGGGGAGCTGTTTTTT. Its translation: CASSLAGQGAGELFF. The variable domain in full, with the rest retrieved from reference TRBV5-1 and TRBJ2-2, is KAGVTQTPRYLIKTRGQQVTLSCSPISGHRSVSWYQQTPGQGLQFLFEYFSETQRNKGNFPGRFSGRQFSNSRSEMNVSTLELGDSALYLCASSLAGQGAGELFFGEGSRLTVL.

The genes are TRBV21-1 and TRBJ2-1; the table's TRBD2 call for D was not verified on the DNA. TRBV21-1 is a recognized pseudogene. The CDR3 runs 17 residues. CDR3 sequence: CASSKATSGSRYNEQFF. CDR3 bases: TGTGCCAGCAGCAAAGCGACTAGCGGGAGTCGGTACAATGAGCAGTTCTTC.

The J gene is TRBJ1-3, the V gene TRBV7-9; TRBD1 matches at 9 bases. V dropped 5 bases and J dropped 4; count of bases not matched to a gene: 6. Germline-derived CDR1 and CDR2 are SEHNR and FQNEAQ (reference sequence). The CDR3 extends over 15 amino acids. The CDR3 loop is CASSPRTGVGNTIYF. The CDR3, as DNA: TGTGCCAGCAGCCCCCGGACAGGGGTGGGAAACACCATATATTTT.

The chain combines TRBV6-1 with TRBJ2-7; 8 nucleotides align to TRBD2. V dropped 8 bases and J dropped 6; count of bases not matched to a gene: 6. The germline gives CDR1 MNHNS, CDR2 SASEGT. CDR3 length: 12 amino acids. CDR3 bases: TGTGCCAGCGGACAGACTAGCGCCGAGCAGTACTTC. It is translated as CASGQTSAEQYF.

This chain connects TRBV5-6 to TRBJ1-1; no reliable D call. This CDR3 comprises 16 residues. V lost 4 bases to trimming and J lost 0 bases, with 16 bases between them. Germline CDR1 reads SGHDT; CDR2 reads YYEEEE. The CDR3 region is CASSRVRTPMNTEAFF. In DNA form, the CDR3 reads TGTGCCAGCAGCCGGGTGCGTACCCCGATGAACACTGAAGCTTTCTTT.

The chain joins TRBV19 to TRBJ2-3; TRBD1 matches 7 bases. V lost 2 bases to trimming and J lost 4 bases; unmatched junction nucleotides: 3. The CDR3 runs to 14 residues. Germline V CDR1 and CDR2: LNHDA, SQIVND (reference sequence). The CDR3 region has the DNA TGTGCCAGTAGTATAAAGGGGGCACCAGATACGCAGTATTTT. Translation: CASSIKGAPDTQYF. The full variable domain, with the rest looked up from reference TRBV19 and TRBJ2-3, is DGGITQSPKYLFRKEGQNVTLSCEQNLNHDAMYWYRQDPGQGLRLIYYSQIVNDFQKGDIAEGYSVSREKKESFPLTVTSAQKNPTAFYLCASSIKGAPDTQYFGPGTRLTVL.

As regards this clone: Compared with germline, one end of the junction differs, possibly owing to a read error. The chain combines TRBV7-9 with TRBJ2-3; D may be TRBD2 (6 bases). This CDR3 is 17 amino acids long. The germline V gene has CDR1 SEHNR and CDR2 FQNEAQ (reference sequence). CDR3 loop: CASSLGLRERGTDTQYF. CDR3 in DNA: TGTGCCAGCAGCCTCGGACTACGGGAGCGTGGCACAGATACCCAGTATTTT.

The chain employs TRBV5-6 and TRBJ1-1; D possibly corresponds to TRBD1 (5 bases). CDR1 and CDR2 (germline): SGHDT, YYEEEE. The length of the CDR3 is 13 residues. V was cut by 4 bases and J by 7 bases, with 14 bases left in between. CDR3 DNA: TGTGCCAGCAGCCCCAGGGTAAATGGTGAAGCTTTCTTT. Translated, it gives CASSPRVNGEAFF.

Here the CDR3 DNA reads TGCAGCGTCCTGGGGGGGGCGGCTGGGAACACAGATACGCAGTATTTT. It yields the protein CSVLGGAAGNTDTQYF. The V gene is TRBV29-1, the J gene TRBJ2-3, with D perhaps TRBD2 (7 bases). Germline assignment: CDR1 SQVTM and CDR2 ANQGSEA. The CDR3 runs to 16 residues. Trimming left V 6 bases short and J 2 bases short, with 21 bases between.

The chain combines TRBV28 with TRBJ1-5; TRBD1 agrees at 7 bases. The V segment lost 5 bases and the J segment 2 bases; nucleotides outside the gene matches: 6. Germline V gives CDR1 MDHEN, CDR2 SYDVKM. CDR3 length: 15 residues. CDR3 residues: CASSPNRGGNQPQHF. CDR3 bases: TGTGCCAGCAGTCCTAACAGGGGAGGCAATCAGCCCCAGCATTTT.

This clone has only a few counts. This chain joins TRBV7-9 and TRBJ2-2; tentatively, D is TRBD1 (6 bases). Trimming left V 2 bases short and J 5 bases short, with 6 bases between. Germline CDR1 and CDR2: SEHNR and FQNEAQ (reference sequence). The CDR3 extends over 13 amino acids. CDR3: CASSLQGTGELFF. CDR3 coding DNA: TGTGCCAGCAGCTTACAGGGGACCGGGGAGCTGTTTTTT.